Listed below are T cell receptor beta chains from one sample, sequenced in a study of beta chain features in type 1 diabetes. Clones were read by immunoSEQ multiplex PCR, and TCRdb kept only the in-frame ones, dropping some. The table lists about 340,000 clones, about 13% of them singletons, with about 0.016% in the top ten. The material sequenced was naive CD4+ T cells from blood. These receptors were collected from a woman between 18 and 30 years old with type 1 diabetes. Both conserved end residues are part of each CDR3. D genes are given only for firm matches. The size of a clone is reported for some rows only, either as once, few or many, or as a class for expanded clones.

V gene	J gene	clone size	D gene	CDR3 DNA	CDR3 protein
TRBV7-9	TRBJ2-5	-	-	TGTGCCAGCAGCTTAGTAGGCGGGATCGGAGAGACCCAGTACTTC	CASSLVGGIGETQYF
TRBV11-3	TRBJ2-1	few	-	TGTGCCAGCAGCTTAGGGGGCTCCCGTGAGCAGTTCTTC	CASSLGGSREQFF
TRBV18	TRBJ2-7	few	-	TGTGCCAGCTCACGGGGAGGGGGCGAGCAGTACTTC	CASSRGGGEQYF
TRBV11-3	TRBJ1-5	-	-	TGTGCCAGCAGCTTAGATCCAGGTCAGCCCCAGCATTTT	CASSLDPGQPQHF
TRBV7-2	TRBJ2-3	-	TRBD2	TGTGCCAGCAGCTTAGCGGGGACTAGCGGGAGCAGAGATACGCAGTATTTT	CASSLAGTSGSRDTQYF
TRBV27	TRBJ2-1	-	TRBD2	TGTGCCAGCAGTTTGTGGACTAGCCCTCGTAATGAGCAGTTCTTC	CASSLWTSPRNEQFF
TRBV19	TRBJ1-1	-	-	TGTGCCAGTATGAGAACAGTCAACACTGAAGCTTTCTTT	CASMRTVNTEAFF
TRBV28	TRBJ2-7	few	-	TGTGCCAGCAGTCCGGGAGACGGCTACGAGCAGTACTTC	CASSPGDGYEQYF
TRBV7-9	TRBJ1-5	-	TRBD1	TGTGCCAGCAGCCAGGGGGCAAATCAGCCCCAGCATTTT	CASSQGANQPQHF
TRBV9	TRBJ2-3	few	TRBD2	TGTGCCAGCAGCGAGAGAGCGGGAGGGGTTGGCACAGATACGCAGTATTTT	CASSERAGGVGTDTQYF
TRBV7-2	TRBJ2-5	few	TRBD2	TGTGCCAGCACCGCCCAGCGGGAGGGCCCCCAGTACTTC	CASTAQREGPQYF
TRBV19	TRBJ2-7	-	TRBD2	TGTGCCAGTTCGACTAGCGAGACTTACGAGCAGTACTTC	CASSTSETYEQYF
TRBV29-1	TRBJ2-3	few	TRBD1	TGCAGCGTTTCCCTACAGGGGCAGAGCACAGATACGCAGTATTTT	CSVSLQGQSTDTQYF
TRBV28	TRBJ2-1	-	-	TGTGCCAGCAGTTTAGCGGGAAATCCTCACAATGAGCAGTTCTTC	CASSLAGNPHNEQFF
TRBV11-2	TRBJ2-1	few	-	TGTGCCAGCAGACGGACTACCTACAATGAGCAGTTCTTC	CASRRTTYNEQFF
TRBV28	TRBJ1-2	-	-	TGTGCCAGCTTTCCGGCGAGGGCTAACTATGGCTACACCTTC	CASFPARANYGYTF
TRBV7-2	TRBJ2-1	few	TRBD1	TGTGCCAGCGAGGGGCCGGGACAGAGGAATGAGCAGTTCTTC	CASEGPGQRNEQFF
TRBV19	TRBJ2-5	-	TRBD2	TGTGCCAGTAGCCAGATAGCGGGAGGTTTCCCTTATCAAGAGACCCAGTACTTC	CASSQIAGGFPYQETQYF
TRBV25-1	TRBJ2-1	few	-	TGTGCCAGCAGTGTCACTAGTGAGCAGTTCTTC	CASSVTSEQFF
TRBV18	TRBJ1-1	few	-	TGTGCCAGCTCACCGATCCAGGGAAACACTGAAGCTTTCTTT	CASSPIQGNTEAFF
TRBV27	TRBJ2-2	few	TRBD2	TGTGCCAGCAGACGAGCGGGAGTTGACGGGGAGCTGTTTTTT	CASRRAGVDGELFF
TRBV28	TRBJ1-1	few	-	TGTGCCAGCAGTTCCCCGGGACAGAACACTGAAGCTTTCTTT	CASSSPGQNTEAFF
TRBV27	TRBJ2-1	-	TRBD1	TGTGCCAGCAGTTTATCCCCCCAGGGGGCATACAATGAGCAGTTCTTC	CASSLSPQGAYNEQFF
TRBV28	TRBJ2-7	few	-	TGTGCCAGCAGCGCGATCTTAGTCCCGCGGGGGCAGTACTTC	CASSAILVPRGQYF
TRBV10-3	TRBJ2-3	few	TRBD2	TGTGCCATCAGGACGGTGACTAGCGGCAGCACAGATACGCAGTATTTT	CAIRTVTSGSTDTQYF
TRBV5-1	TRBJ2-3	few	TRBD2	TGCGCCAGCAGCTTGACTAGCGGTTCCACAGATACGCAGTATTTT	CASSLTSGSTDTQYF
TRBV7-7	TRBJ2-1	-	TRBD2	TGTGCCAGCAGCTTAGGGACTAGCGGGTACAATGAGCAGTTCTTC	CASSLGTSGYNEQFF
TRBV2	TRBJ2-1	-	TRBD2	TGTGCCAGCAATACGCGGGAGGGCCGGTACAATGAGCAGTTCTTC	CASNTREGRYNEQFF
TRBV18	TRBJ2-7	-	TRBD1	TGTGCCAGCTCACGGACCGGGACAGGGTCCTACGAGCAGTACTTC	CASSRTGTGSYEQYF
TRBV18	TRBJ2-3	-	-	TGTGCCAGCTCAGGCCTGGTGACTGCGGTGGCAGATACGCAGTATTTT	CASSGLVTAVADTQYF
TRBV19	TRBJ2-3	-	TRBD2	TGTGCCAGTAATATGAGGACTAGCGGCACAGATACGCAGTATTTT	CASNMRTSGTDTQYF
TRBV30	TRBJ1-3	-	TRBD1	TGTGCCTGGAGCAGGGGGAAGGTCGCAAGCTCTGGAAACACCATATATTTT	CAWSRGKVASSGNTIYF
TRBV7-2	TRBJ2-1	few	TRBD1	TGTGCCAGCAGCGGGACAGGGAGCTACAATGAGCAGTTCTTC	CASSGTGSYNEQFF
TRBV29-1	TRBJ1-4	few	TRBD1	TGCAGCGTCTACAGGGGTTCTAATGAAAAACTGTTTTTT	CSVYRGSNEKLFF
TRBV14	TRBJ2-7	few	TRBD1	TGTGCCAGCAGCTCCGGGACAGGGGGTTACGAGCAGTACTTC	CASSSGTGGYEQYF
TRBV15	TRBJ2-2	-	-	TGTGCCACCAGCCCCCAAAGGGGGACATATACCGCGAACACCGGGGAGCTGTTTTTT	CATSPQRGTYTANTGELFF
TRBV9	TRBJ1-1	few	TRBD1	TGTGCCAGCAGCGTAGTCGGGACAGGGGACACTGAAGCTTTCTTT	CASSVVGTGDTEAFF
TRBV13	TRBJ2-1	few	TRBD2	TGTGCCAGCAGCCCCCTGGGGGGGAGTTACAATGAGCAGTTCTTC	CASSPLGGSYNEQFF
TRBV6-5	TRBJ2-1	few	-	TGTGCCAGCAGTGGCGGCTCCTACAATGAGCAGTTCTTC	CASSGGSYNEQFF